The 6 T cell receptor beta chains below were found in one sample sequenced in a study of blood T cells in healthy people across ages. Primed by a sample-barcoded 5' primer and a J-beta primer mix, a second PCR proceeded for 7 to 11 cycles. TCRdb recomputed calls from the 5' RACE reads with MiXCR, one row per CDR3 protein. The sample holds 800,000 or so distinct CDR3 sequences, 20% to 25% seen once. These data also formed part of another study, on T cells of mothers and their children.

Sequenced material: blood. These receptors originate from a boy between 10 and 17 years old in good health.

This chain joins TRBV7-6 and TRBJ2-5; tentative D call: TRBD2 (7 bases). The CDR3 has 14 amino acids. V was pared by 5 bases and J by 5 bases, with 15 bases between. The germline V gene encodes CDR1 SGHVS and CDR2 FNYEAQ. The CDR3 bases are TGTGCCAGCAGCCGAGGGGGGGTGCGGGAGACCCAGTACTTC. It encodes CASSRGGVRETQYF.

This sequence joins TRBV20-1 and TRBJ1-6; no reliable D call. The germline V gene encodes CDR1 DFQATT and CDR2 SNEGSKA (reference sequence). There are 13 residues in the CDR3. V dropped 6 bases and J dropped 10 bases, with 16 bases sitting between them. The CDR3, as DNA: TGCAGTGCCAAGATGCCATTGAGCTCACCCCTCCACTTT. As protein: CSAKMPLSSPLHF.

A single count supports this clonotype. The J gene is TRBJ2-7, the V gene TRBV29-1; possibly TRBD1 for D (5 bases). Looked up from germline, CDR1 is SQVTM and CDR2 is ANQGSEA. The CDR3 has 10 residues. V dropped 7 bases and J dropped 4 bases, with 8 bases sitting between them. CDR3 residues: CSGGDYEQYF. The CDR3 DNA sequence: TGCAGCGGGGGCGATTACGAGCAGTACTTC.

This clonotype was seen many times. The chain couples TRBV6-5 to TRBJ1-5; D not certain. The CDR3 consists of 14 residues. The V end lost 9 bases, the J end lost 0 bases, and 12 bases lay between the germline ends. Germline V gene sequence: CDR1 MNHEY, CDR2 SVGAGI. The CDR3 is CASRQWDSNQPQHF. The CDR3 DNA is TGTGCCAGTCGGCAGTGGGATAGCAATCAGCCCCAGCATTTT.

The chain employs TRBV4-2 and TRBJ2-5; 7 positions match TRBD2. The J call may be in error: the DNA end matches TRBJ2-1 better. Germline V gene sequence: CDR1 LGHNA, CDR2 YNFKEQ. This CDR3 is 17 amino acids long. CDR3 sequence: CASSQDSTSVFYNEQFF. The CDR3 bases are TGTGCCAGCAGCCAAGATTCCACTAGCGTTTTCTACAATGAGCAGTTCTTC.

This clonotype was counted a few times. CDR3 amino acids: CASSFQLAGVNTGELFF. The CDR3 DNA follows: TGTGCCAGCAGCTTTCAGCTGGCGGGAGTGAACACCGGGGAGCTGTTTTTT. This rearrangement joins TRBV7-9 to TRBJ2-2; 7 bases line up with TRBD2. In germline, CDR1 is SEHNR, CDR2 FQNEAQ (reference sequence). The V and J ends lost 3 bases and 1 base, in that order; junction bases with no gene match: 8. This CDR3 contains 17 residues. The full variable domain, with the rest looked up from reference TRBV7-9 and TRBJ2-2, is DTGVSQNPRHKITKRGQNVTFRCDPISEHNRLYWYRQTLGQGPEFLTYFQNEAQLEKSRLLSDRFSAERPKGSFSTLEIQRTEQGDSAMYLCASSFQLAGVNTGELFFGEGSRLTVL.